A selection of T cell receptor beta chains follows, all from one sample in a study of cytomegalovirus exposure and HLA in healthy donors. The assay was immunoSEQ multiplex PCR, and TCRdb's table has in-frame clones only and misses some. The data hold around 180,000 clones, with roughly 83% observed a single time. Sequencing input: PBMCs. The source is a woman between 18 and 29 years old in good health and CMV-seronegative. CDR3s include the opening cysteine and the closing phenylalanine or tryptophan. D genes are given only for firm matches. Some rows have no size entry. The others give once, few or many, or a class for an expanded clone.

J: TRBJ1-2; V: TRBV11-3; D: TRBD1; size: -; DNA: TGTGCCAGCAGCGAAACAGGGGAGGCTAACTATGGCTACACCTTC; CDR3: CASSETGEANYGYTF
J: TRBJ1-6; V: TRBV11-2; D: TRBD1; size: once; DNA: TGTGCCAGCAGCTTCCCTGGACAGGGGGCGCGGGCTAATTCACCCCTCCACTTT; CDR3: CASSFPGQGARANSPLHF
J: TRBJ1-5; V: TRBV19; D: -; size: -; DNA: TGTGCCAGTAGGTACGCACATAGCAATCAGCCCCAGCATTTT; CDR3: CASRYAHSNQPQHF
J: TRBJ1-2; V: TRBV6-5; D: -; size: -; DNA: TGTGCCAGCAGGACCGCAGGGGACTATGGCTACACCTTC; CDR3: CASRTAGDYGYTF
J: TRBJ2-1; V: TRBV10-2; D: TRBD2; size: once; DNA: TGCGCCAGCAGTGAGCTAGCGGGGGGCTGGAGCTCCTACAATGAGCAGTTCTTC; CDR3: CASSELAGGWSSYNEQFF
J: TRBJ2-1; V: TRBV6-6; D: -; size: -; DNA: TGTGCCAGCAGCCCCAGGGCCCTCAATGAGCAGTTCTTC; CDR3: CASSPRALNEQFF
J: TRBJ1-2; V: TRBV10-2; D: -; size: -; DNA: TGCGCCAGCAGTGAGTTGCGGACAGCTACTTATGGCTACACCTTC; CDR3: CASSELRTATYGYTF
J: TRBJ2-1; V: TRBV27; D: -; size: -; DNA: TGTGCCAGCAGTTTACGGGACATGGACTACAATGAGCAGTTCTTC; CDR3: CASSLRDMDYNEQFF
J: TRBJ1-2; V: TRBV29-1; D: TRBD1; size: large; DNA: TGCAGCGTAGGGACAGGGGGCGCGAGGTTGGGTGGCTACACCTTC; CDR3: CSVGTGGARLGGYTF
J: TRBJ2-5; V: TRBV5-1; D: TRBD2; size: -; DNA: TGCGCCAGCAGCTTGGATGGTAGCGGGGGCCAAGAGACCCAGTACTTC; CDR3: CASSLDGSGGQETQYF
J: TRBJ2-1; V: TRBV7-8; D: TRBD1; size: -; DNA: TGTGCCAGCAGCCCGGACAGGATCAATGAGCAGTTCTTC; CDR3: CASSPDRINEQFF
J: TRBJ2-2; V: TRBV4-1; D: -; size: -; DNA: TGCGCCAGCAGCCAAGAGAAGCAGGGAAACACCGGGGAGCTGTTTTTT; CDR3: CASSQEKQGNTGELFF
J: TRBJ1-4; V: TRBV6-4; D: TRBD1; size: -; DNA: TGTGCCAGCAGTGGGGGCGGGACAGGGAATGAAAAACTGTTTTTT; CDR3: CASSGGGTGNEKLFF
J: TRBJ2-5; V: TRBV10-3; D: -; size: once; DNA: TGTGCCATCAGTACGGAAGAGACCCAGTACTTC; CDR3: CAISTEETQYF
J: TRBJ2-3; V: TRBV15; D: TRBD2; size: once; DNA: TGTGCCACCAGCATGGGACTAGCGGGGACGGATACGCAGTATTTT; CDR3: CATSMGLAGTDTQYF
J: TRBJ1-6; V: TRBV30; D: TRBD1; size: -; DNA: TGTGCCTGGAGTCCGGGACAGGGGGCGTATTCACCCCTCCACTTT; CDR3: CAWSPGQGAYSPLHF
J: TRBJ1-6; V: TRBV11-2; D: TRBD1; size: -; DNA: TGTGCCAGCAGCTTAAGAAGGTGGGACAGGGGGTATTCACCCCTCCACTTT; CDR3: CASSLRRWDRGYSPLHF
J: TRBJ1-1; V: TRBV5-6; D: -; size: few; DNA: TGTGCCAGCAGCTCCACCTGGGACTTTGGGAACACTGAAGCTTTCTTT; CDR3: CASSSTWDFGNTEAFF
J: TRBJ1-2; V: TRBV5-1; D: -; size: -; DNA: TGCGCCAGCAGCTTTGAGGGTCCCCATCAGGGGTATGGCTACACCTTC; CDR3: CASSFEGPHQGYGYTF
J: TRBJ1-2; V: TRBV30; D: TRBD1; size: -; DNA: TGTGCTTCGCAGGCAGGGGGCGATTTATATGGCTACACCTTC; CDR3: CASQAGGDLYGYTF
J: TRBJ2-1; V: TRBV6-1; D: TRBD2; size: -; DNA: TGTGCCAGCAGTGAATCTTCGCTAGCGGGAAATTTTTACAATGAGCAGTTCTTC; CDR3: CASSESSLAGNFYNEQFF
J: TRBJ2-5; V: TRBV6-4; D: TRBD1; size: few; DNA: TGTGCCAGCGGGACAGGGGGCTCCCAAGAGACCCAGTACTTC; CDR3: CASGTGGSQETQYF
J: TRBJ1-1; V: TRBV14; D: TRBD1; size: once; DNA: TGTGCCAGCAGCCAAGGATCGGGGACAGGGGCTGAAGCTTTCTTT; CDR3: CASSQGSGTGAEAFF
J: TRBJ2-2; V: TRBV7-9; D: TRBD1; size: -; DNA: TGTGCCAGCAGCTCGTCAGGGGGCTACTGGACCGGGGAGCTGTTTTTT; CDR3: CASSSSGGYWTGELFF
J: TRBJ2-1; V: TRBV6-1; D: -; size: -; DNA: TGTGCCAGCAGACCGGCGGGACAGTACAATGAGCAGTTCTTC; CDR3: CASRPAGQYNEQFF
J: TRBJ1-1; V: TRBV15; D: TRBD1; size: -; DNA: TGTGCCACGAGAGGGACAGCAACGAACACTGAAGCTTTCTTT; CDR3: CATRGTATNTEAFF
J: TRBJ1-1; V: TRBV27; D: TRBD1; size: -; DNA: TGTGCCAGCAGTTTTTGGGACAGGGGTAACACTGAAGCTTTCTTT; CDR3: CASSFWDRGNTEAFF
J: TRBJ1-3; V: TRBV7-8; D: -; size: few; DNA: TGTGCCAGCAGCTTACGTGGGACAAGGAGAGACACCATATATTTT; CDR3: CASSLRGTRRDTIYF
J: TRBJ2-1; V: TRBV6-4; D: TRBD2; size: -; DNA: TGTGCCAGCAGTATAGCGGGAGGGGGTAACAATGAGCAGTTCTTC; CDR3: CASSIAGGGNNEQFF
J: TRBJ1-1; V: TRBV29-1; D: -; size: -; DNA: TGCAGCGTACGAATGGACAGCAACACTGAAGCTTTCTTT; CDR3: CSVRMDSNTEAFF
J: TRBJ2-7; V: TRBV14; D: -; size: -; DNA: TGTGCCAGCAGCCACTTAGCAGTTTACGAGCAGTACTTC; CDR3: CASSHLAVYEQYF
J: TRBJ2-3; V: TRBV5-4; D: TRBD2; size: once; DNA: TGTGCCAGCAGCTTAGAGCGGGGGCCTAGCACAGATACGCAGTATTTT; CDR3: CASSLERGPSTDTQYF
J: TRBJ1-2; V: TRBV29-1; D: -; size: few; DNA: TGCAGCGTTGAAGGGAAAGAACAGGGCTACACCTTC; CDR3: CSVEGKEQGYTF
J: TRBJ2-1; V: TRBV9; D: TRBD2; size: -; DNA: TGTGCCAGCAGCGGGAGCGGGACTAGCTCCTACAATGAGCAGTTCTTC; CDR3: CASSGSGTSSYNEQFF
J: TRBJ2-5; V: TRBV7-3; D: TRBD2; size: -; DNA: TGTGCCAGCAGCTTAACGGGGGGACTAGCAGGAGAGACCCAGTACTTC; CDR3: CASSLTGGLAGETQYF
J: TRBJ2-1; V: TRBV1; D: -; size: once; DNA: TGCACCAGCAGCCCCGAACCCCTGGAGCGGCCAGCCTACAATGAGCAGTTCTTC; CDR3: CTSSPEPLERPAYNEQFF
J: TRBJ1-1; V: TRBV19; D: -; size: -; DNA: TGTGCCAGTAGTCCCGTCGCGCCCCTGAACACTGAAGCTTTCTTT; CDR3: CASSPVAPLNTEAFF
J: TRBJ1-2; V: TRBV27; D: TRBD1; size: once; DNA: TGTGCCAGTGGACAGGGGGCAGCCTATGGCTACACCTTC; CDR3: CASGQGAAYGYTF
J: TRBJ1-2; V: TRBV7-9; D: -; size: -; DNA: TGTGCCAGCAGTCAGGACAGCTATGGCTACACCTTC; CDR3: CASSQDSYGYTF
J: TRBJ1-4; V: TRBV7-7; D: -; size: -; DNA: TGTGCCAGCAGCTTAATCCCAGGGTGGGTATCTAATGAAAAACTGTTTTTT; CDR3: CASSLIPGWVSNEKLFF
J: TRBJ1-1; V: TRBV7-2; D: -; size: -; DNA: TGTGCCAGCAGCTTACACAGGGTTACCGAAGCTTTCTTT; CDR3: CASSLHRVTEAFF
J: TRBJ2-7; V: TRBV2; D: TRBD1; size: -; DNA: TGTGCCAGCAGTTCATGGACAGGGGAATACGAGCAGTACTTC; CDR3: CASSSWTGEYEQYF
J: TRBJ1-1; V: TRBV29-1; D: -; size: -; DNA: TGCAGCGTCCGGAATCAGGGGTTAGGTGAAGCTTTCTTT; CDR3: CSVRNQGLGEAFF
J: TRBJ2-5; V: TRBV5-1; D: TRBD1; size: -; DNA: TGCGCCAGCAGCTTAGACAGGGGGGTTAGGGAGACCCAGTACTTC; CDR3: CASSLDRGVRETQYF
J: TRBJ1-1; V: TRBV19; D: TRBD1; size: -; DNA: TGTGCCAGTAGTAGGGGACAGAGGAACACTGAAGCTTTCTTT; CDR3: CASSRGQRNTEAFF
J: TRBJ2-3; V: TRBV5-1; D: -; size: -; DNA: TGCGCCAGCAGCTTGTTTCAGGGGTCCACAGATACGCAGTATTTT; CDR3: CASSLFQGSTDTQYF
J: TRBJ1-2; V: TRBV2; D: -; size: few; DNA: TGTGCCAGCAGTGTCGTAGACAGGCCGGATGGCTACACCTTC; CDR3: CASSVVDRPDGYTF
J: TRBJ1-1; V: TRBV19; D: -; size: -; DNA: TGTGCCAGTAGTATGGAGACAGGTCTCGGGAACACTGAAGCTTTCTTT; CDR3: CASSMETGLGNTEAFF
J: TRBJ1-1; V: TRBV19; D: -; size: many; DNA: TGTGCCAGTAGTCCCCGGGACACCTCGAACACTGAAGCTTTCTTT; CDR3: CASSPRDTSNTEAFF
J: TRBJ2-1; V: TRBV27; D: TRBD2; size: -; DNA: TGTGCCAGCAGTATAATACTAGCGGGAGGGCCTAATGAGCAGTTCTTC; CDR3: CASSIILAGGPNEQFF
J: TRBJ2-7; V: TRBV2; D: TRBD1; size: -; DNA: TGTGCCAGCAGCACCGGGACAGGAACCTACGAGCAGTACTTC; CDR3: CASSTGTGTYEQYF
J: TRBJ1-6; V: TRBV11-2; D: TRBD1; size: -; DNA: TGTGCCAGCAGCTTAGTCTCAGGGGACAGGAGCAATTCACCCCTCCACTTT; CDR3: CASSLVSGDRSNSPLHF
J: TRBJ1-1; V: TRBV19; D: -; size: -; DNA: TGTGCCAGTAGTGGTCGCCAGATGAACACTGAAGCTTTCTTT; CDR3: CASSGRQMNTEAFF
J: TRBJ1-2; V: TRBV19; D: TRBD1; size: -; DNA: TGTGCCAGTAGTACCCTACCGGGACAGGGTCTCGATGGCTACACCTTC; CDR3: CASSTLPGQGLDGYTF